This passage covers 30 T cell receptor beta chains from one sample sequenced in a study of T cell responses to AZD1222 COVID-19 vaccine. The method was immunoSEQ multiplex PCR; TCRdb's version includes in-frame clones alone and lacks a portion of them. The table records around 84,000 clones, 80% to 90% of them present only once. The starting material was peripheral blood, obtained on day 0 of AZD1222 vaccination. The receptors were sampled from an adult in good health.

This chain joins TRBV10-2 and TRBJ2-7, with D perhaps matching TRBD1 or TRBD2 (5 bases each). CDR1 and CDR2 (germline): WSHSY, SAAADI. CDR3 size: 12 residues. V was trimmed by 7 bases and J by 5 bases, leaving 12 bases between them. The CDR3 spells CASTFGGNEQYF. CDR3 bases: TGCGCCAGCACGTTTGGGGGAAACGAGCAGTACTTC.

This clone was observed a single time. J is TRBJ2-7 and V is TRBV3-1 (or the pseudogene TRBV3-2), with D maybe TRBD1 (5 bases). Trimming removed 6 bases at V and 6 bases at J, with 18 bases between. Germline CDR1 and CDR2: LGHDT and YNNKEL (reference sequence). The CDR3 length is 14 residues. The CDR3 reads CASSWGLEFSEQYF. In DNA form, the CDR3 reads TGTGCCAGCAGTTGGGGCCTAGAATTCAGCGAGCAGTACTTC.

V and J are TRBV9 and TRBJ2-2, with TRBD1 as a possible D gene (5 bases). V was pared by 1 base and J by 7 bases, with 5 bases between. Per germline, CDR1 SGDLS and CDR2 YYNGEE. The CDR3 has 12 amino acids. CDR3 residues: CASSVQGGELFF. The CDR3, as DNA: TGTGCCAGCAGCGTACAGGGCGGGGAGCTGTTTTTT.

The chain has TRBV7-9 and TRBJ2-1; 14 bases map to TRBD2. Germline CDR1 and CDR2: SEHNR and FQNEAQ (reference sequence). The V gene end was trimmed by 5 bases and the J gene end by 5 bases; junction bases not matched to a gene: 11. This CDR3 spans 18 amino acids. The chain's CDR3 is CASSPPPRLAGGHNEQFF. CDR3 DNA: TGTGCCAGCAGCCCCCCGCCTCGACTAGCGGGAGGGCACAATGAGCAGTTCTTC.

In DNA form, the CDR3 reads TGTGCCAGCAAAAGGGAGTTTGAGACCCAGTACTTC. Its translation is CASKREFETQYF. This sequence joins TRBV2 and TRBJ2-5, with D tentatively TRBD2 (5 bases). Germline values: CDR1 SNHLY, CDR2 FYNNEI. V dropped 7 bases and J dropped 5 bases, with 11 bases sitting between them. The CDR3 runs to 12 residues.

V usage is TRBV11-1 and J usage is TRBJ2-1, with D hard to call. Germline CDR1 and CDR2: SGHAT and FQDESV (reference sequence). This CDR3 comprises 16 residues. V lost 5 bases and J 3 bases, leaving 17 bases between the germline ends. The CDR3 loop reads CASSPMSRVYYNEQFF. The CDR3 coding sequence is TGTGCCAGCAGCCCCATGTCTCGGGTTTACTACAATGAGCAGTTCTTC.

The V call is TRBV25-1, the J call TRBJ2-7; D is perhaps TRBD1 or TRBD2 (5 bases each). The CDR3 has 15 amino acids. Germline CDR1 reads MGHDK; CDR2 reads SYGVNS. V was trimmed by 0 bases and J by 0 bases, leaving 9 bases between them. The CDR3 DNA reads as TGTGCCAGCAGTGAATATAGGGACGGCTCCTACGAGCAGTACTTC. Amino acid sequence: CASSEYRDGSYEQYF.

The chain uses TRBV5-4 and TRBJ2-2, with D perhaps TRBD2 (5 bases). Per the germline V gene, CDR1 is SGHNT and CDR2 is YYREEE (reference sequence). Trimming shortened V by 0 bases and J by 1 base, and 7 bases separated the two germline ends. The length of the CDR3 is 15 residues. This CDR3 reads CASSLVRENTGELFF. DNA for the CDR3: TGTGCCAGCAGCTTGGTGAGGGAGAACACCGGGGAGCTGTTTTTT.

CDR3 nucleotides: TGTGCCAGCAGCCAAGGTGCAGGGGGGGCAACTAATGAAAAACTGTTTTTT. This gives the protein CASSQGAGGATNEKLFF. The chain joins TRBV4-2 to TRBJ1-4; 7 bases agree with TRBD1. Trimming removed 1 base from V and 0 bases from J; junction bases left unmatched: 5. This CDR3 spans 17 amino acids. Germline V gene data show CDR1 as LGHNA and CDR2 as YNFKEQ.

The V and J genes are TRBV4-3 and TRBJ2-3; 15 positions agree with TRBD2. The CDR3 extends over 18 amino acids. J lost 1 base, V lost 6 bases, and 8 bases had no gene match. Germline lookup yields CDR1 LGHNA and CDR2 YSLEER. The CDR3 sequence: CASSPGLAGGPGTDTQYF. DNA for the CDR3: TGCGCCAGCAGTCCCGGACTAGCGGGAGGGCCGGGCACAGATACGCAGTATTTT.

The V gene is TRBV28, the J gene TRBJ2-5; a weak D match, TRBD1 (6 bases). V was pared by 6 bases and J by 5 bases, with 16 bases between. The CDR3 is 14 amino acids. Germline CDR1 MDHEN, CDR2 SYDVKM. As DNA, the CDR3 is TGTGCCAGCAGACCGGGACACACGGCGGAGACCCAGTACTTC. Protein sequence: CASRPGHTAETQYF.

The V call is TRBV13, the J call TRBJ2-1; D not resolved. CDR1 is PRHDT and CDR2 is FYEKMQ in the germline V gene (reference sequence). Trimming shortened V by 1 base and J by 7 bases, and 11 bases separated the two germline ends. The CDR3 totals 14 residues. The CDR3 loop reads CASSLESGGNEQFF. The CDR3 bases are TGTGCCAGCAGCTTAGAGTCGGGCGGTAATGAGCAGTTCTTC. Using reference TRBV13 and TRBJ2-1 for the parts outside the CDR3, the full variable domain is AAGVIQSPRHLIKEKRETATLKCYPIPRHDTVYWYQQGPGQDPQFLISFYEKMQSDKGSIPDRFSAQQFSDYHSELNMSSLELGDSALYFCASSLESGGNEQFFGPGTRLTVL.

This rearrangement joins TRBV10-1 to TRBJ1-2; 8 positions match TRBD1. V lost 5 bases, J lost 7 bases, and 6 bases stayed unmatched. The CDR3 is 13 amino acids. CDR1 WNHNN and CDR2 SYGVQD come from the germline V gene (reference sequence). CDR3 protein: CASSSDRGTGYTF. In DNA, the CDR3 is TGCGCCAGCAGTTCCGACAGGGGCACTGGCTACACCTTC.

The V gene is TRBV3-1 (or the pseudogene TRBV3-2), the J gene TRBJ2-5, with 10 bases matching TRBD2. Germline values: CDR1 LGHDT, CDR2 YNNKEL (reference sequence). The CDR3 loop spans 17 amino acids. V shed 0 bases, J shed 2 bases, and the junction held 6 bases outside the gene matches. CDR3 coding DNA: TGTGCCAGCAGCCAAGAGGACAGCGGGAGGGATCAAGAGACCCAGTACTTC. Protein product: CASSQEDSGRDQETQYF.

The CDR3 coding sequence is TGTGCCAGCAGTAGCCCCCCCGGGGATTACGAGCAGTACTTC. Its protein product is CASSSPPGDYEQYF. This chain joins TRBV6-2 or TRBV6-3 and TRBJ2-7; tentatively, D is TRBD2 (5 bases). The V end lost 5 bases, the J end lost 4 bases, and 15 bases lay between the germline ends. Germline CDR1 MNHEY, CDR2 SVGEGT. This CDR3 is built from 14 residues.

The chain has TRBV11-1 and TRBJ1-1; D not resolved. Germline CDR1 reads SGHAT; CDR2 reads FQDESV (reference sequence). The V end was cut by 3 bases, the J end by 6 bases, with 11 bases between. The CDR3 consists of 13 residues. This CDR3 reads CASSFPSEAEAFF. The CDR3, as DNA: TGTGCCAGCAGCTTCCCTAGTGAGGCTGAAGCTTTCTTT.

V usage is TRBV6-1 and J usage is TRBJ1-2, with 11 bases that match TRBD1. CDR3 size: 16 residues. V lost 0 bases to trimming and J lost 4 bases; unmatched junction nucleotides: 4. Germline V gene sequence: CDR1 MNHNS, CDR2 SASEGT. In DNA form, the CDR3 reads TGTGCCAGCAGTGAAGCGCGGACAGGGGGCTTCTATGGCTACACCTTC. Protein: CASSEARTGGFYGYTF.

This chain links TRBV11-2 with TRBJ1-6; D remains ambiguous. This CDR3 comprises 12 residues. V lost 0 bases and J lost 10, with 4 bases in between. CDR1 and CDR2 (germline): SGHAT, FQNNGV. The CDR3 sequence: CASSLERSPLHF. CDR3 coding DNA: TGTGCCAGCAGCTTAGAGAGGTCACCCCTCCACTTT.

The chain couples TRBV28 to TRBJ1-5; weak D call: TRBD1 (5 bases). V lost 6 bases and J 2 bases, leaving 17 bases between the germline ends. CDR1 and CDR2 from the germline V gene are MDHEN and SYDVKM. CDR3 size: 16 residues. CDR3: CASRLGEGLGNQPQHF. In nucleotides, the CDR3 is TGTGCCAGCAGGCTGGGTGAGGGGCTAGGCAATCAGCCCCAGCATTTT.

The chain carries TRBV28 and TRBJ1-1; 9 nucleotides agree with TRBD1. The CDR3 covers 15 residues. Germline CDR1 reads MDHEN; CDR2 reads SYDVKM. The junction had 8 bases not matched to a gene; V was cut back by 4 bases and J by 5 bases. In DNA, the CDR3 is TGTGCCAGCAGTTCCCCCGGGACAGGGTTAACTGAAGCTTTCTTT. This codes for CASSSPGTGLTEAFF.

This clone was seen a single time. This chain connects TRBV7-9 to TRBJ2-7; tentative D call: TRBD2 (5 bases). V was pared by 4 bases and J by 7 bases, with 11 bases between. Germline CDR1 and CDR2: SEHNR and FQNEAQ (reference sequence). The CDR3 is 12 amino acids. Written as DNA, the CDR3 is TGTGCCAGCAGCTCACTAGACCGAGAGCAGTACTTC. Amino acids: CASSSLDREQYF.

The CDR3 nucleotides are TGTGCCAGTAGTATTAGAGATTATAGCAATCAGCCCCAGCATTTT. It specifies CASSIRDYSNQPQHF. The genes are TRBV19 and TRBJ1-5; D is ambiguous. The CDR3 is 15 residues long. The V end was cut by 3 bases, the J end by 0 bases, with 9 bases between. The germline gives CDR1 LNHDA, CDR2 SQIVND (reference sequence). Full variable domain (remainder filled in from reference TRBV19 and TRBJ1-5): DGGITQSPKYLFRKEGQNVTLSCEQNLNHDAMYWYRQDPGQGLRLIYYSQIVNDFQKGDIAEGYSVSREKKESFPLTVTSAQKNPTAFYLCASSIRDYSNQPQHFGDGTRLSIL.

The rearrangement links TRBV4-3 to TRBJ2-3, with D possibly matching TRBD2 (5 bases). Trimming cost V 4 bases and J 1 base, with 9 bases left between them. CDR3 size: 14 residues. Germline CDR1 and CDR2: LGHNA and YSLEER. The CDR3 sequence is CASSRGLGTDTQYF. The CDR3, as DNA: TGCGCCAGCAGCCGTGGACTCGGCACAGATACGCAGTATTTT.

The chain combines TRBV27 with TRBJ1-2; D is possibly TRBD1 (6 bases). Per the germline V gene, CDR1 is MNHEY and CDR2 is SMNVEV (reference sequence). Trimming stripped 0 bases from V and 8 bases from J, with 10 bases between. The CDR3 spans 13 residues. CDR3 protein: CASSLSSGVGYTF. DNA for the CDR3: TGTGCCAGCAGTTTATCTTCAGGGGTAGGCTACACCTTC.

CDR3 coding DNA: TGTGCCAGCAGTTTAGAGTGGGTGAACACTGAAGCTTTCTTT. This gives the protein CASSLEWVNTEAFF. This chain uses TRBV28 with TRBJ1-1; D gene uncertain. The CDR3 length is 14 residues. V was pared by 2 bases and J by 0 bases, with 7 bases between. Germline values: CDR1 MDHEN, CDR2 SYDVKM.

This chain connects TRBV5-1 to TRBJ2-7; D is unclear. Looked up from germline, CDR1 is SGHRS and CDR2 is YFSETQ. V was cut by 4 bases and J by 1 base, with 9 bases left in between. The CDR3 has 13 amino acids. DNA for the CDR3: TGCGCCAGCAGCCCCGACGCATCCTACGAGCAGTACTTC. This translates into CASSPDASYEQYF.

This chain joins TRBV18 and TRBJ2-7; the match to TRBD1 covers 9 bases. CDR1 and CDR2 (germline): KGHSH, LQKENI. The junction had 5 bases not matched to a gene; V was cut back by 0 bases and J by 8 bases. The length of the CDR3 is 14 residues. CDR3 sequence reads: CASSPPETGGKQYF. Written as DNA, the CDR3 is TGTGCCAGCTCACCACCGGAGACAGGGGGTAAGCAGTACTTC.

The V and J genes are TRBV28 and TRBJ2-7; TRBD1 matches at 8 bases. V lost 7 bases to trimming and J lost 2 bases; unmatched junction nucleotides: 7. The CDR3 consists of 14 residues. Germline V gives CDR1 MDHEN, CDR2 SYDVKM. The CDR3: CASTRTGIPYEQYF. The DNA for the CDR3 is TGTGCCAGCACTAGGACAGGGATTCCCTACGAGCAGTACTTC.

A few counts support this clone. The rearrangement uses TRBV6-7 and TRBJ1-5; 10 bases map to TRBD1. TRBV6-7 is an ORF for which the function is uncertain. Trimming removed 4 bases from V and 1 base from J; junction bases left unmatched: 7. The CDR3 is 17 residues long. The CDR3 DNA reads TGTGCCAGCAGTTCAGGCCGGGACAGGGGAAGCAATCAGCCCCAGCATTTT. Translated: CASSSGRDRGSNQPQHF.

This clone was seen a handful of times. The chain employs TRBV3-1 (or the pseudogene TRBV3-2) and TRBJ2-2; no reliable D call. This CDR3 contains 13 residues. Trimming cost V 3 bases and J 8 bases, with 10 bases left between them. Germline loops: CDR1 LGHDT, CDR2 YNNKEL (reference sequence). CDR3 residues: CASSHGRWGELFF. Written as DNA, the CDR3 is TGTGCCAGCAGCCACGGTAGATGGGGGGAGCTGTTTTTT.